This T cell receptor (beta chain) was retrieved from a study of blood T cell repertoires in COVID-19. Per the study methods: Reference gene primer amplification yielded estimated nucleated cell counts. Using immunoSEQ multiplex PCR, the repertoire was profiled, and TCRdb retains in-frame clones only, with some absent. D and trimming come from the DNA, and the V and J calls and clone size come from that table. This sample has approximately 300,000 clones, with about nine tenths found just once. The CDR3 runs 16 residues. J is TRBJ1-4 and V is TRBV7-5; TRBD1, the table's D call, lacks a check against the DNA. TRBV7-5 has pseudogene status. The TCR originated in a woman between 18 and 30 years old who had recovered from COVID-19. Sequenced: PBMCs or T cells enriched from blood (not recorded which). The CDR3 loop reads CARSLEDRGREEKLFF. In DNA form, the CDR3 reads TGTGCCAGAAGCTTAGAGGACAGGGGGCGTGAGGAAAAACTGTTTTTT.